The 5 T cell receptor beta chains reported below all come from one sample, sequenced in a study of cytomegalovirus exposure and HLA in healthy donors. The PCR ran on 60 Vbeta and 13 Jbeta primers. The table came from immunoSEQ multiplex PCR; TCRdb's copy has only in-frame clones and leaves some out. The table has roughly 140,000 clones, roughly 74% seen once. The sequencing input was PBMCs. The receptor set was obtained from a woman in her thirties or forties in good health and CMV-seropositive.

The V and J genes are TRBV5-4 and TRBJ1-2; D is ambiguous. Germline CDR1 is SGHNT and CDR2 is YYREEE (reference sequence). V lost 4 bases and J 7 bases, leaving 20 bases between the germline ends. CDR3 size: 15 residues. CDR3 sequence: CASSNPSEGGFGYTF. CDR3 nucleotide sequence: TGTGCCAGCAGCAACCCTTCGGAGGGAGGATTTGGCTACACCTTC.

The gene calls are TRBV27 and TRBJ1-4, with 11 bases that match TRBD1. The CDR3 runs 17 residues. Germline lookup yields CDR1 MNHEY and CDR2 SMNVEV (reference sequence). V trimming: 5 bases; J trimming: 10 bases; junction bases outside the gene matches: 15. CDR3 residues: CASSVRGQGGPRGKLFF. The CDR3 nucleotides read TGTGCCAGCAGTGTAAGGGGACAGGGGGGCCCTCGGGGAAAACTGTTTTTT.

The rearrangement uses TRBV9 and TRBJ2-7; the D gene is possibly TRBD1 (6 bases). Trimming removed 1 base from V and 6 bases from J, with 14 bases in between. The CDR3 totals 14 residues. CDR1 is SGDLS and CDR2 is YYNGEE in the germline V gene. CDR3 in amino acids: CASSVHAQGPEQYF. Written as DNA, the CDR3 is TGTGCCAGCAGCGTACACGCACAGGGTCCCGAGCAGTACTTC.

The chain joins TRBV28 to TRBJ1-1; D possibly corresponds to TRBD1 (5 bases). Trimming removed 3 bases from V and 10 bases from J, with 9 bases in between. The CDR3 contains 11 residues. Germline CDR1 is MDHEN and CDR2 is SYDVKM. The CDR3 coding sequence is TGTGCCAGCAGTTTCTGGGGGGTAGCTTTCTTT. Amino acid sequence: CASSFWGVAFF.

V is TRBV6-1 and J is TRBJ2-2; 7 nucleotides align to TRBD2. This CDR3 comprises 15 residues. V was clipped by 6 bases and J by 0 bases; unmatched bases: 4. CDR1 is MNHNS, CDR2 SASEGT, per germline. This CDR3 is CASRAGVANTGELFF. CDR3 DNA: TGTGCCAGCAGGGCGGGAGTGGCGAACACCGGGGAGCTGTTTTTT.